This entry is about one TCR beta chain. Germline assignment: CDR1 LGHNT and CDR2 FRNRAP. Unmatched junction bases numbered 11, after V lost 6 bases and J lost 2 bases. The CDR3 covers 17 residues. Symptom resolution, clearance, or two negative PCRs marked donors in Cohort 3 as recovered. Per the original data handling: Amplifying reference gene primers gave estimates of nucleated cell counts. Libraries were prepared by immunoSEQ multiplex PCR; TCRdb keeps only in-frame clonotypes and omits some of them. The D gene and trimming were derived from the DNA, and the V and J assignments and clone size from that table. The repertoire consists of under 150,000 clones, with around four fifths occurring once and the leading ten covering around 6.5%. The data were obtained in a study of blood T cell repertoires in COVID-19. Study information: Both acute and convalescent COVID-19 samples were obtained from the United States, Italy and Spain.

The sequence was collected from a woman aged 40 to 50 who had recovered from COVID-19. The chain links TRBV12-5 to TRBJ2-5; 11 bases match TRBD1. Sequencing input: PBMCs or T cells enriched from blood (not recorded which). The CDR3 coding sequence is TGTGCTAGTGGGACGGACAGGGGGCGCTTCGGTCAAGAGACCCAGTACTTC. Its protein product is CASGTDRGRFGQETQYF.